This T cell receptor beta chain was documented in a study of blood T cell repertoires in COVID-19 (dated by TCRdb to 2020 to 2022). Background for the entire study: The collaborator samples originated in the United States, Italy and Spain and spanned the acute and convalescent phases of COVID-19. The prospective study material was composed of cDNA or gDNA derived from T cells, B-cell-depleted T cells, or PBMCs. Subjects who had been exposed to COVID-19, were actively infected with it, or had recovered from it provided the deeply sampled blood TCRbeta repertoires that made up the dataset. The repertoires were released in a freely available public database intended as a resource for research on the immune response to SARS-CoV-2. The samples were drawn from the first 160 participants of the ongoing ImmuneRACE study and from roughly 1,300 subjects provided by 6 global collaborators. Nearly every sample came with metadata listing a de-identified subject ID, COVID-19 status, age in years and sex. Where available, HLA class I and class II types were obtained from metadata supplied by the sample provider rather than from assay-based typing. General findings and caveats noted by the study authors: How much clinical and demographic metadata was included differed by source and by participant, and the metadata was provided uncurated.

Measured from the cysteine to the phenylalanine, the CDR3 is 13 residues long. The kept DNA is CDR3 alone, 39 bases in frame from the first base. V drops 1 base and J drops 5 bases, leaving 8 bases in between. TCRbeta CDR3 regions were amplified from genomic DNA using the immunoSEQ Assay, a bias-controlled multiplex PCR. Processing in the source paper ran as follows. The number of nucleated cells in each sample was estimated from the amplification of reference gene primers within the assay. Sequence reads were collapsed and filtered to measure the absolute abundance of every unique TCRbeta CDR3 rearrangement. For each sample, productive Simpson clonality was calculated as the square root of Simpson's diversity index across productive rearrangements. TCRdb provides this immuneACCESS table in a form limited to in-frame rearrangements. Some clones are lacking; in checked studies, under half of them reflect an unresolved V gene, and why the rest are absent is not known. V, J and clone size were drawn from that table, and D and trimming were deduced from the DNA. The table for this sample lists around 57,000 clones; around 76% of them were counted only once. Around 21% of the sample lies in the top ten.

Whole blood was collected in K2EDTA tubes by collaborating institutions according to the institutions' own protocols. Collaborator samples were shipped for TCRbeta analysis as frozen whole blood, isolated PBMCs, or DNA extracted from either sample type. A remark on this clone: Its antigen is unknown. Within one base of it there is no much larger clone, and no base qualities were kept.

This chain joins TRBV12-3 or TRBV12-4 to TRBJ1-1; the D gene is not confidently resolved. The TCR comes from a woman aged 55-70 years with acute or convalescent COVID-19. The sequencing sample was made of peripheral blood. The CDR3: CASSLGPETEAFF. At the DNA level, the sequence is TGTGCCAGCAGTTTAGGCCCCGAGACTGAAGCTTTCTTT.